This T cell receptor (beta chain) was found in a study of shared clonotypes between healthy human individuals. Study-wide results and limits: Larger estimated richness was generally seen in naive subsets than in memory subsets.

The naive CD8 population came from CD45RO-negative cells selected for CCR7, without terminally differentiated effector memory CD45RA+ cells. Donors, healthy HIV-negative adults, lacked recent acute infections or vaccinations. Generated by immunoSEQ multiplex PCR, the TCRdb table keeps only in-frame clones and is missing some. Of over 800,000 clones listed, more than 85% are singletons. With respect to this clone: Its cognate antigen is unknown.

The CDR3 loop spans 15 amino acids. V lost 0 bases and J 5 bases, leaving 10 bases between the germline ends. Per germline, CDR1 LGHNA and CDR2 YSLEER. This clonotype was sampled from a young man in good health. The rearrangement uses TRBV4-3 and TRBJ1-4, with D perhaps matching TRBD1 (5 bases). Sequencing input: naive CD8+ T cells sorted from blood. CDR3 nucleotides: TGCGCCAGCAGCCAAGATGGGGGGGGAAATGAAAAACTGTTTTTT. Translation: CASSQDGGGNEKLFF.